The 11 T cell receptor beta chains presented below share a single source sample, sequenced in a study of CD8 T cells in ankylosing spondylitis. Whole-study results and caveats: Typical of ankylosing spondylitis blood, it appeared, was a TCR beta motif of under 10 highly homologous variants.

These receptors are not linked to any known antigen. MiXCR, run by TCRdb on the 5' RACE reads, gives a single entry per CDR3 protein. The sample has 700,000 to 850,000 distinct CDR3 sequences, 10% to 15% seen once. Sequencing input: blood, either unsorted or a sorted T cell fraction (not recorded which). The origin of the receptors is a male donor with ankylosing spondylitis.

This clonotype was detected many times. The chain is built from TRBV6-2 or TRBV6-3 and TRBJ1-5; D remains unclear. The CDR3 is 12 amino acids. Germline-derived CDR1 and CDR2 are MNHEY and SVGEGT. Deletions cut 6 bases from V and 6 bases from J, with 9 bases between. As DNA, the CDR3 is TGTGCCAGCAGCCCGCGGGTTCAGCCCCAGCATTTT. This sequence encodes CASSPRVQPQHF.

The chain combines TRBV29-1 with TRBJ2-3, with D unclear. V was pared by 8 bases and J by 2 bases, with 14 bases between. This CDR3 has 13 residues. Germline V lookup: CDR1 SQVTM, CDR2 ANQGSEA. The CDR3 region is CSSRGGFTDTQYF. As DNA, the CDR3 is TGCAGCTCTCGAGGCGGTTTCACAGATACGCAGTATTTT.

This clonotype was found many times. V is TRBV29-1 and J is TRBJ2-1; D ambiguous. Trimming pared 7 bases from V and 5 bases from J, leaving 6 bases between. Germline CDR1 SQVTM, CDR2 ANQGSEA. The CDR3 has 10 residues. The CDR3 loop is CSAADNEQFF. The CDR3 region has the DNA TGCAGCGCCGCTGACAATGAGCAGTTCTTC.

The chain uses TRBV9 and TRBJ2-5; D ambiguous. The V end lost 0 bases, the J end lost 5 bases, and 14 bases lay between the germline ends. The CDR3 runs to 15 residues. Germline CDR1 reads SGDLS; CDR2 reads YYNGEE. The CDR3 region is CASSVDKGYGETQYF. In DNA, the CDR3 is TGTGCCAGCAGCGTAGATAAAGGGTACGGGGAGACCCAGTACTTC.

V usage is TRBV5-1 and J usage is TRBJ2-2, with 8 bases lining up with TRBD1. The V gene's germline CDR1 is SGHRS and CDR2 YFSETQ. J was trimmed by 3 bases and V by 4 bases; bases with no gene match: 5. The CDR3 is 15 amino acids. CDR3 DNA: TGCGCCAGCAGCAGGACAGGGTCGGACACCGGGGAGCTGTTTTTT. It specifies CASSRTGSDTGELFF. The full variable domain, rest sourced from reference TRBV5-1 and TRBJ2-2, is KAGVTQTPRYLIKTRGQQVTLSCSPISGHRSVSWYQQTPGQGLQFLFEYFSETQRNKGNFPGRFSGRQFSNSRSEMNVSTLELGDSALYLCASSRTGSDTGELFFGEGSRLTVL.

Ten or more counts support this clonotype. The chain is built from TRBV10-3 and TRBJ2-7, with unresolved D. V gave up 3 bases and J gave up 11 bases, with 14 bases separating them. Germline V gene sequence: CDR1 ENHRY, CDR2 SYGVKD. This CDR3 contains 12 residues. CDR3 in DNA: TGTGCCATCAGTGAAGAGACTTTGGGAAAGTACTTC. Residues: CAISEETLGKYF.

This clonotype was counted at least ten times. The V and J genes are TRBV7-2 and TRBJ2-2; TRBD1 is a possible D gene (6 bases). Germline V lookup: CDR1 SGHTA, CDR2 FQGNSA. V was cut by 2 bases and J by 1 base, with 8 bases left in between. CDR3 size: 15 residues. The chain's CDR3 is CASSLRTVNTGELFF. The CDR3 DNA sequence: TGTGCCAGCAGCTTAAGGACAGTGAACACCGGGGAGCTGTTTTTT.

The table lists this clonotype with a few counts. The gene calls are TRBV29-1 and TRBJ1-4; 11 bases fit TRBD1. This CDR3 spans 13 amino acids. Germline CDR1 is SQVTM and CDR2 is ANQGSEA. V dropped 5 bases and J dropped 10; count of bases not matched to a gene: 6. The CDR3 sequence is CSVSGQGVGKLFF. In DNA, the CDR3 is TGCAGCGTTTCGGGACAGGGGGTTGGAAAACTGTTTTTT.

As regards this clonotype: A read error may be the cause here, since a much bigger clone is one base away. V and J are TRBV20-1 and TRBJ1-1; a possible D gene is TRBD1 (6 bases). The CDR3 consists of 13 residues. Germline CDR1 DFQATT, CDR2 SNEGSKA (reference sequence). V lost 4 bases, J lost 1 base, and 10 bases lay in between. This chain's CDR3 is CSATGTPNTEAFF. The CDR3 region has the DNA TGCAGTGCTACCGGGACACCGAACACTGAAGCTTTCTTT.

Only a few counts were recorded for this clonotype. This sequence joins TRBV4-3 and TRBJ1-5; D remains ambiguous. This CDR3 contains 19 residues. Germline CDR1 reads LGHNA; CDR2 reads YSLEER. V lost 0 bases and J 0 bases, leaving 18 bases between the germline ends. The CDR3 region is CASSQDLGRSKYSNQPQHF. In nucleotides, the CDR3 is TGCGCCAGCAGCCAAGATCTTGGCAGGTCAAAGTATAGCAATCAGCCCCAGCATTTT.

Only a few counts were recorded for this clonotype. The chain uses TRBV7-2 and TRBJ2-1; the D gene could be TRBD1 or TRBD2 (6 bases each). The CDR3 is 16 amino acids. Germline lookup yields CDR1 SGHTA and CDR2 FQGNSA. V lost 5 bases to trimming and J lost 6 bases, with 20 bases between them. Here the CDR3 reads CASSTRGQGGINEQFF. The CDR3 DNA follows: TGTGCCAGCAGCACCCGGGGGCAGGGAGGAATCAATGAGCAGTTCTTC.